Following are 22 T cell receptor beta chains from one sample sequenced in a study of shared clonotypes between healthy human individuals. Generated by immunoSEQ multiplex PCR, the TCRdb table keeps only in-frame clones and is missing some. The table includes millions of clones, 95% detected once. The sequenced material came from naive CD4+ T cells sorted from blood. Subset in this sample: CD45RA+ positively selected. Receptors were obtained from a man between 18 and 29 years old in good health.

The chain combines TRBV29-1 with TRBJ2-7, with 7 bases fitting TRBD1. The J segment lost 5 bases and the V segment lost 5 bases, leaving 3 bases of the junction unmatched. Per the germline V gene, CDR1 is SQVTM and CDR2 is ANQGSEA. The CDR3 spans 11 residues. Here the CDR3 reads CSVFTGDEQYF. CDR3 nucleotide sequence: TGCAGCGTTTTTACAGGGGACGAGCAGTACTTC.

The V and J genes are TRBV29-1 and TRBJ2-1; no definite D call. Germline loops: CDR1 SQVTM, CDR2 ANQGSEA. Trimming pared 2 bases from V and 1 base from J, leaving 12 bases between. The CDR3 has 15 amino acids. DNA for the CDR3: TGCAGCGTTGAAATACCCTCGAGGTCCTACAATGAGCAGTTCTTC. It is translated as CSVEIPSRSYNEQFF.

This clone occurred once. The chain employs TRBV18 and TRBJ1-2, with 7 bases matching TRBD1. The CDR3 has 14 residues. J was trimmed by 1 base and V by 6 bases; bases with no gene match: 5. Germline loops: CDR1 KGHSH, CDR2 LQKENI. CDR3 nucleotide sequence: TGTGCCAGCTCTATGGACAGGATTAACTATGGCTACACCTTC. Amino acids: CASSMDRINYGYTF.

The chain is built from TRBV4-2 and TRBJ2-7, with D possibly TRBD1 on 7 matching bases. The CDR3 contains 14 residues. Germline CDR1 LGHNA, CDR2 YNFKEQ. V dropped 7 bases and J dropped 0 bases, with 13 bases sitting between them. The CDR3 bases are TGTGCCAGCACTCCCAGGGGGGACTCCTACGAGCAGTACTTC. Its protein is CASTPRGDSYEQYF.

In DNA, the CDR3 is TGTGCCAGTAGAGTTCGGGACGGGGAGATGTACACTGGAAACACCATATATTTT. Amino acids: CASRVRDGEMYTGNTIYF. This sequence joins TRBV19 and TRBJ1-3, with a weak D call TRBD1 (5 bases). Looked up from germline, CDR1 is LNHDA and CDR2 is SQIVND (reference sequence). V lost 6 bases to trimming and J lost 2 bases, with 23 bases between them. The CDR3 is made up of 18 amino acids.

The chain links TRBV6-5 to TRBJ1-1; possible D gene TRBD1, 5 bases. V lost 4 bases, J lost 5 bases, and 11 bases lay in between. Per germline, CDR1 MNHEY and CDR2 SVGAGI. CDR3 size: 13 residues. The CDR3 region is CASSSVGGTEAFF. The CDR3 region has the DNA TGTGCCAGCAGTTCGGTGGGGGGGACTGAAGCTTTCTTT.

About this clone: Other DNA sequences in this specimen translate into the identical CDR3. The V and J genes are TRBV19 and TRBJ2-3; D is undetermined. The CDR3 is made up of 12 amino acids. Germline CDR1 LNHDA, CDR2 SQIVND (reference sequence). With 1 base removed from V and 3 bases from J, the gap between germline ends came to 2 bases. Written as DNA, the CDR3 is TGTGCCAGTAGTATAGGGACAGATACGCAGTATTTT. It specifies CASSIGTDTQYF. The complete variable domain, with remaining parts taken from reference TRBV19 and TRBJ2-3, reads DGGITQSPKYLFRKEGQNVTLSCEQNLNHDAMYWYRQDPGQGLRLIYYSQIVNDFQKGDIAEGYSVSREKKESFPLTVTSAQKNPTAFYLCASSIGTDTQYFGPGTRLTVL.

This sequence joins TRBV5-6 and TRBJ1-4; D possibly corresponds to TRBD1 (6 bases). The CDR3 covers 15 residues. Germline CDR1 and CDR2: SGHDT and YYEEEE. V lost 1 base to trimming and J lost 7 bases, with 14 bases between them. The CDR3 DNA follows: TGTGCCAGCAGCTTGTTGGGGGCAAGTAGTGAAAAACTGTTTTTT. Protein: CASSLLGASSEKLFF.

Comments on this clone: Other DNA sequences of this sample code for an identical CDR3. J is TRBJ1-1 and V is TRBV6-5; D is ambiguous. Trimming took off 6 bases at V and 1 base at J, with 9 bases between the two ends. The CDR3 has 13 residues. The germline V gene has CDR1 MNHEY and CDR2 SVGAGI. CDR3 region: CASSRGKNTEAFF. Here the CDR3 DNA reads TGTGCCAGCAGCCGCGGAAAGAACACTGAAGCTTTCTTT.

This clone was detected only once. The CDR3: CSVEGAVYNEQFF. CDR3 nucleotides: TGCAGCGTTGAGGGAGCAGTCTACAATGAGCAGTTCTTC. The chain links TRBV29-1 to TRBJ2-1, with a weak D call TRBD2 (5 bases). CDR1 is SQVTM and CDR2 is ANQGSEA in the germline V gene. CDR3 length: 13 amino acids. V lost 3 bases to trimming and J lost 3 bases, with 9 bases between them.

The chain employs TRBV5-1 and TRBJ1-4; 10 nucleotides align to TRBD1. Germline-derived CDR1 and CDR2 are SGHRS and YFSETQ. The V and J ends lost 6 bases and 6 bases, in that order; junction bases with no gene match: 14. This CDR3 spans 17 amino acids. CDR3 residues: CASTTGIWTGGDEKLFF. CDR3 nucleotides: TGCGCCAGCACCACCGGGATCTGGACAGGGGGAGATGAAAAACTGTTTTTT.

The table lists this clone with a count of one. CDR3 loop: CASSFGGNPNIQYF. In DNA form, the CDR3 reads TGTGCCAGCAGTTTTGGAGGGAACCCGAACATTCAGTACTTC. This chain uses TRBV27 with TRBJ2-4, with a tentative D call TRBD2 (6 bases). Between the trimmed V and J ends, which lost 3 bases and 7 bases, there was a span of 13 bases. The CDR3 is 14 amino acids. The germline CDR1 and CDR2 sequences are MNHEY and SMNVEV (reference sequence).

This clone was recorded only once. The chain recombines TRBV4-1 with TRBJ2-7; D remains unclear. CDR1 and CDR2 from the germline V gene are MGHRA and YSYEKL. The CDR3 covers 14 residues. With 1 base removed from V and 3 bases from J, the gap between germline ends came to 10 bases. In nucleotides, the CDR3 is TGCGCCAGCAGCCAAGCGAGCTGGGGCTACGAGCAGTACTTC. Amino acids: CASSQASWGYEQYF.

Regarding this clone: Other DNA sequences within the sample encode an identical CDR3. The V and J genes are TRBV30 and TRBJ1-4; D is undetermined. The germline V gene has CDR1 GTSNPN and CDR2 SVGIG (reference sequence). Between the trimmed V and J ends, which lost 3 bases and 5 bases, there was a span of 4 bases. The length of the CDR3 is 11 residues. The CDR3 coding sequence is TGTGCCTGGAGCCTAAATGAAAAACTGTTTTTT. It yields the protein CAWSLNEKLFF.

The CDR3 is CASSYQGSRQTDAFF. CDR3 in DNA: TGCGCCAGCAGCTATCAGGGGAGCCGACAGACAGATGCTTTCTTT. V and J are TRBV5-1 and TRBJ1-1, with D possibly matching TRBD1 (6 bases). Germline loops: CDR1 SGHRS, CDR2 YFSETQ. V was cut by 3 bases and J by 11 bases, with 23 bases left in between. The CDR3 extends over 15 amino acids.

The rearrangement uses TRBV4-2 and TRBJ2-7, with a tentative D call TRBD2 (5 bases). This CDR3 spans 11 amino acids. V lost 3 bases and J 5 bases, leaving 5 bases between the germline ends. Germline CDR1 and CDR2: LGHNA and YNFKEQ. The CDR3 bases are TGTGCCAGCAGCCAGCGGGACGAGCAGTACTTC. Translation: CASSQRDEQYF.

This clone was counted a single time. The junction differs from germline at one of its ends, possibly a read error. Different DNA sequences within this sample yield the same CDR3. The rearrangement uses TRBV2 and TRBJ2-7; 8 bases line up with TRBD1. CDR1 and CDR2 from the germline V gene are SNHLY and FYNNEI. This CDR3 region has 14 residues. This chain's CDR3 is CASRFDRGGYEQYF. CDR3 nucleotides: TGTGCTAGCAGATTCGACAGGGGCGGTTACGAGCAGTACTTC.

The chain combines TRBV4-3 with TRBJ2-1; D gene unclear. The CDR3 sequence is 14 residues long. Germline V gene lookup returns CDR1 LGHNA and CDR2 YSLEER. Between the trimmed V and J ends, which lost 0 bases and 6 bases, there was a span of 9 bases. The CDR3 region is CASSQDRWLNEQFF. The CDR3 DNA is TGCGCCAGCAGCCAAGATCGGTGGCTCAATGAGCAGTTCTTC.

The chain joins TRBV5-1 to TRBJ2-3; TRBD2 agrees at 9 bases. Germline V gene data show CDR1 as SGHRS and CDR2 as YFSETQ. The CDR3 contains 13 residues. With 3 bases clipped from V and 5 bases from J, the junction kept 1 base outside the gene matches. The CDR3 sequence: CASSWREGDTQYF. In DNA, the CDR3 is TGCGCCAGCAGCTGGCGGGAGGGAGATACGCAGTATTTT.

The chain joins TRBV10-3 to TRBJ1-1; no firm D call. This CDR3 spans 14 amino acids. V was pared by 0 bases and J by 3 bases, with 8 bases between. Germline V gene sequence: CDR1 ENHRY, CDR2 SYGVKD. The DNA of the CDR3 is TGTGCCATCAGTGAGTCAGGAGTTTACACTGAAGCTTTCTTT. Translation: CAISESGVYTEAFF.

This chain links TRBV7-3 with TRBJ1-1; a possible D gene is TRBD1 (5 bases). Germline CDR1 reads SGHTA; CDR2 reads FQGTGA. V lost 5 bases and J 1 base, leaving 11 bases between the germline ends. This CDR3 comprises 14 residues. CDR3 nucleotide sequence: TGTGCCAGCAGCCCCGGAGGGGCGAACACTGAAGCTTTCTTT. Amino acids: CASSPGGANTEAFF.

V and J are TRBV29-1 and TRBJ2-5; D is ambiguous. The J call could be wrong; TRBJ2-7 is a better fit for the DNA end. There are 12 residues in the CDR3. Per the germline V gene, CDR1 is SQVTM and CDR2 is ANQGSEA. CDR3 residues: CSVGHGGYEQYF. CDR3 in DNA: TGCAGCGTTGGCCACGGTGGCTACGAGCAGTACTTC.